The 28 T cell receptor beta chains in this list originate from one sample, sequenced in a study of long-term antiretroviral therapy in people with HIV. Survey-level immunoSEQ v3.0 assays were run. Measured with immunoSEQ multiplex PCR; TCRdb has only the in-frame clones, and not every one. Of more than 25,000 clones listed, 95% to 98% are singletons. Material: unsorted PBMCs, obtained 7.6 years after starting antiretroviral therapy. Receptor source: a man younger than 45 with HIV.

The gene calls are TRBV11-2 and TRBJ2-2; D gene unclear. This CDR3 comprises 15 residues. V was pared by 1 base and J by 1 base, with 7 bases between. Germline CDR1 and CDR2: SGHAT and FQNNGV. In DNA form, the CDR3 reads TGTGCCAGCAGCTTAGTTCCTGAGAACACCGGGGAGCTGTTTTTT. Encoded protein: CASSLVPENTGELFF.

The V gene is TRBV4-3, the J gene TRBJ2-7; D remains ambiguous. The germline V gene encodes CDR1 LGHNA and CDR2 YSLEER. V was pared by 0 bases and J by 2 bases, with 8 bases between. The CDR3 contains 14 residues. As DNA, the CDR3 is TGCGCCAGCAGCCAAGATAACGGGCCCTACGAGCAGTACTTC. This encodes CASSQDNGPYEQYF.

The chain recombines TRBV15 with TRBJ2-5; weak D call: TRBD1 (5 bases). V was shortened by 0 bases and J by 7 bases, with 18 bases between the two germline ends. In germline, CDR1 is LNHNV, CDR2 YYDKDF (reference sequence). The CDR3 consists of 16 residues. CDR3 DNA: TGTGCCACCAGCAGAGATCAGTGGGGCAGGCCTGGGACCCAGTACTTC. Amino acid sequence: CATSRDQWGRPGTQYF.

The chain recombines TRBV2 with TRBJ1-1; D unclear. Germline V gene lookup returns CDR1 SNHLY and CDR2 FYNNEI. The CDR3 contains 13 residues. V was cut by 0 bases and J by 7 bases, with 9 bases left in between. DNA of the CDR3: TGTGCCAGCAGTGAAGCGCCCGGGAGTGAAGCTTTCTTT. It codes for CASSEAPGSEAFF.

V and J are TRBV25-1 and TRBJ2-5; possible D gene TRBD2, 6 bases. V lost 4 bases and J lost 5, with 14 bases in between. CDR1 is MGHDK, CDR2 SYGVNS, per germline. CDR3 size: 14 residues. The CDR3 DNA is TGTGCCAGCAGTGGGGCGGGATCCAAGGAGACCCAGTACTTC. It encodes CASSGAGSKETQYF.

This chain uses TRBV6-5 with TRBJ1-3; the D is unclear. CDR3 length equals 15 residues. From germline, CDR1 is MNHEY and CDR2 SVGAGI. V was pared by 6 bases and J by 2 bases, with 14 bases between. The CDR3 DNA follows: TGTGCCAGCAGCCTAATCGGCCCTACTGGAAACACCATATATTTT. Residues: CASSLIGPTGNTIYF.

The genes are TRBV27 and TRBJ2-7; 12 bases agree with TRBD2. Germline assignment: CDR1 MNHEY and CDR2 SMNVEV (reference sequence). Trimming at V came to 7 bases and at J to 7 bases, leaving 5 bases not matched to a gene. The CDR3 sequence is 13 residues long. The CDR3 spells CASKASGRGEQYF. The CDR3 DNA sequence: TGTGCCAGCAAGGCTAGCGGGAGGGGAGAGCAGTACTTC.

The CDR3 spells CASSETSGYEQYF. DNA for the CDR3: TGTGCCAGCAGCGAGACTAGCGGGTACGAGCAGTACTTC. The J gene is TRBJ2-7, the V gene TRBV9, with 10 bases that match TRBD2. CDR1 SGDLS and CDR2 YYNGEE come from the germline V gene. CDR3 length: 13 amino acids. After removal of 3 bases from V and 4 bases from J, the junction contained 1 base not matched to a gene.

V gene TRBV6-6 combines with J gene TRBJ2-5; tentative D call: TRBD1 (6 bases). This CDR3 region has 13 residues. V lost 7 bases, J lost 5 bases, and 14 bases lay in between. Germline lookup yields CDR1 MNHNY and CDR2 SVGAGI (reference sequence). CDR3 protein: CASTHREPETQYF. DNA of the CDR3: TGTGCCAGCACCCACAGGGAACCGGAGACCCAGTACTTC.

The chain has TRBV4-2 and TRBJ2-1; 13 nucleotides match TRBD2. The CDR3 consists of 16 residues. J lost 10 bases, V lost 3 bases, and 9 bases had no gene match. CDR1 is LGHNA, CDR2 YNFKEQ, per germline. The CDR3 sequence: CASSHPGLAGDYEQFF. The CDR3 nucleotides read TGTGCCAGCAGCCACCCCGGACTAGCGGGAGATTACGAGCAGTTCTTC.

The chain links TRBV6-1 to TRBJ2-3; TRBD2 agrees at 7 bases. Trimming took 8 bases from V and 11 from J; bases not matched to a gene: 7. The CDR3 covers 11 residues. Germline values: CDR1 MNHNS, CDR2 SASEGT. In nucleotides, the CDR3 is TGTGCCAGCCGGAGCGGGGTCCGGCAGTATTTT. Encoded protein: CASRSGVRQYF.

The rearrangement joins TRBV5-1 to TRBJ1-1, with a weak D call TRBD1 (5 bases). CDR3 length: 14 amino acids. Deletions cut 2 bases from V and 5 bases from J, with 13 bases between. CDR1 and CDR2 (germline): SGHRS, YFSETQ. The CDR3 sequence is CASSLDSGRTEAFF. CDR3 nucleotide sequence: TGCGCCAGCAGCTTAGATTCAGGGAGGACTGAAGCTTTCTTT.

This chain links TRBV12-5 with TRBJ1-5; the D gene is possibly TRBD1 (5 bases). The CDR3 has 15 amino acids. Germline values: CDR1 LGHNT, CDR2 FRNRAP. With 5 bases removed from V and 9 bases from J, the gap between germline ends came to 20 bases. The DNA for the CDR3 is TGTGCTAGTGGTGTCCCGGGACGGAGGACGCGGCCCCAGCATTTT. This gives the protein CASGVPGRRTRPQHF.

The count of this clone is one. Germline is not matched at one junction end, which may reflect a read error. This chain uses TRBV10-3 with TRBJ1-1; 7 nucleotides agree with TRBD1. Germline CDR1 ENHRY, CDR2 SYGVKD. The CDR3 is 11 residues long. This chain's CDR3 is CAISDGTASSF. The CDR3 DNA follows: TGTGCCATCAGTGACGGGACAGCCTCGAGCTTT.

The rearrangement uses TRBV4-3 and TRBJ1-3; TRBD1 aligns across 7 bases. The CDR3 spans 18 residues. CDR1 is LGHNA and CDR2 is YSLEER in the germline V gene. V gave up 1 base and J gave up 2 bases; unmatched junction bases: 11. CDR3 nucleotide sequence: TGCGCCAGCAGCCAAGTTTTACAGAAGGGGGCGGCTGGAAACACCATATATTTT. Translating gives CASSQVLQKGAAGNTIYF.

This clone was detected only once. The genes are TRBV5-1 and TRBJ2-7; 7 nucleotides line up with TRBD2. Germline V gene lookup returns CDR1 SGHRS and CDR2 YFSETQ. This CDR3 contains 15 residues. Losses at the gene ends were 1 base for V and 3 bases for J; bases not matched to a gene: 7. The CDR3, as DNA: TGCGCCAGCAGCTTGCGATTGGGACTAATCTACGAGCAGTACTTC. Translating it yields CASSLRLGLIYEQYF.

This chain links TRBV7-6 with TRBJ1-4, with D uncertain. The germline V and J ends were trimmed by 1 base and 4 bases, with 10 bases remaining between them. This CDR3 is built from 15 residues. Germline assignment: CDR1 SGHVS and CDR2 FNYEAQ. In nucleotides, the CDR3 is TGTGCCAGCAGCTTAGTGGCCCACTATAATGAAAAACTGTTTTTT. Translation: CASSLVAHYNEKLFF.

The chain recombines TRBV9 with TRBJ2-3; 13 bases line up with TRBD2. CDR1 and CDR2 from the germline V gene are SGDLS and YYNGEE. This CDR3 contains 16 residues. The V and J ends lost 3 bases and 0 bases, in that order; junction bases with no gene match: 1. Here the CDR3 reads CASSAGLAGSTDTQYF. The DNA for the CDR3 is TGTGCCAGCAGCGCGGGACTAGCGGGGAGCACAGATACGCAGTATTTT.

This chain links TRBV5-1 with TRBJ1-5, with a weak D call TRBD1 (5 bases). CDR1 is SGHRS and CDR2 is YFSETQ in the germline V gene. V lost 1 base, J lost 7 bases, and 12 bases lay in between. The CDR3 length is 14 residues. CDR3 sequence (DNA): TGCGCCAGCAGCTTGTTAGCAGGGAGCCAGCCCCAGCATTTT. This translates into CASSLLAGSQPQHF.

The J gene is TRBJ2-2, the V gene TRBV28, with D perhaps given as TRBD1 or TRBD2 (6 bases each). Per the germline V gene, CDR1 is MDHEN and CDR2 is SYDVKM. The CDR3 runs 16 residues. Between the trimmed V and J ends, which lost 5 bases and 0 bases, there was a span of 13 bases. The DNA for the CDR3 is TGTGCCAGCAGTCCCCCGCGGGACACGAACACCGGGGAGCTGTTTTTT. Protein: CASSPPRDTNTGELFF.

The V gene is TRBV4-3, the J gene TRBJ1-5; D remains ambiguous. V lost 0 bases and J 0 bases, leaving 6 bases between the germline ends. This CDR3 is 15 amino acids long. CDR1 LGHNA and CDR2 YSLEER come from the germline V gene. This chain's CDR3 is CASSQDRTSNQPQHF. Here the CDR3 DNA reads TGCGCCAGCAGCCAAGATAGGACTAGCAATCAGCCCCAGCATTTT.

The CDR3 is CATNPPNSPLHF. CDR3 DNA: TGTGCCACCAACCCCCCGAATTCACCCCTCCACTTT. The rearrangement joins TRBV6-6 to TRBJ1-6; D uncertain. Germline V gene data show CDR1 as MNHNY and CDR2 as SVGAGI (reference sequence). Trimming removed 10 bases from V and 7 bases from J, with 11 bases in between. There are 12 residues in the CDR3.

The chain employs TRBV7-9 and TRBJ1-6; TRBD1 aligns across 7 bases. The CDR3 length is 16 residues. The junction had 11 bases not matched to a gene; V was cut back by 5 bases and J by 7 bases. Germline V lookup: CDR1 SEHNR, CDR2 FQNEAQ (reference sequence). In DNA form, the CDR3 reads TGTGCCAGCAGCCCGCCGACAGGGTTGGGGAATTCACCCCTCCACTTT. This codes for CASSPPTGLGNSPLHF.

This clone showed up just a few times. The V call is TRBV7-9, the J call TRBJ1-1; D unclear. In germline, CDR1 is SEHNR, CDR2 FQNEAQ (reference sequence). This CDR3 region has 13 residues. Between the trimmed V and J ends, which lost 3 bases and 3 bases, there was a span of 8 bases. The CDR3, as DNA: TGTGCCAGCAGCTTCGTGTTTGACACTGAAGCTTTCTTT. This codes for CASSFVFDTEAFF. Using reference TRBV7-9 and TRBJ1-1 for the parts outside the CDR3, the full variable domain is DTGVSQNPRHKITKRGQNVTFRCDPISEHNRLYWYRQTLGQGPEFLTYFQNEAQLEKSRLLSDRFSAERPKGSFSTLEIQRTEQGDSAMYLCASSFVFDTEAFFGQGTRLTVV.

The chain joins TRBV6-1 to TRBJ2-3; D possibly corresponds to TRBD2 (5 bases). Germline lookup yields CDR1 MNHNS and CDR2 SASEGT. This CDR3 region has 15 residues. V lost 0 bases, J lost 6 bases, and 13 bases lay in between. The chain's CDR3 is CASSEAPGGADTQYF. The CDR3 DNA reads as TGTGCCAGCAGTGAAGCCCCTGGAGGAGCGGATACGCAGTATTTT.

The chain couples TRBV7-3 to TRBJ1-1; tentative D call: TRBD1 (5 bases). Germline V gives CDR1 SGHTA, CDR2 FQGTGA. V was shortened by 2 bases and J by 7 bases, with 8 bases between the two germline ends. CDR3 length: 12 residues. DNA of the CDR3: TGTGCCAGCAGCTTAGGGACGATTGAAGCTTTCTTT. Translation gives CASSLGTIEAFF.

J is TRBJ1-1 and V is TRBV5-1; D call uncertain. This CDR3 has 16 residues. CDR1 and CDR2 (germline): SGHRS, YFSETQ. The V end lost 0 bases, the J end lost 0 bases, and 12 bases lay between the germline ends. CDR3 protein: CASSLGGGWMNTEAFF. The CDR3 DNA reads as TGCGCCAGCAGCTTGGGCGGCGGTTGGATGAACACTGAAGCTTTCTTT.

The J gene is TRBJ2-5, the V gene TRBV29-1; D remains ambiguous. From germline, CDR1 is SQVTM and CDR2 ANQGSEA. There are 12 residues in the CDR3. V gave up 7 bases and J gave up 4 bases, with 13 bases separating them. CDR3 sequence (DNA): TGCAGCGACGCTGACGGTCTAGAGACCCAGTACTTC. It is translated as CSDADGLETQYF.